This paragraph covers one T cell receptor (beta chain) sequence. What it recognizes is unknown. This record belongs to a study of shared clonotypes between healthy human individuals. Sorted-subset replicate PCRs used roughly 180 ng DNA, 30,000 or so T cell genomes. Clones were sequenced by immunoSEQ multiplex PCR, and TCRdb holds only the in-frame ones, with some missing. The repertoire consists of roughly 2.2 million clones, with approximately 93% occurring once and the leading ten covering 0.39%. The CDR3 is made up of 17 amino acids. With 1 base removed from V and 9 bases from J, the gap between germline ends came to 24 bases. The V gene's germline CDR1 is ENHRY and CDR2 SYGVKD. The study, taken as a whole, reports: Among non-shared clonotypes, generation probabilities were lower than among those shared by all four donors. Represented genetic and exposure-history diversity was restricted by having few donors.

The sequence was collected from a man between 18 and 35 years old in good health. Some clones in this sample may be carry-over from other donors' samples. The specimen was naive CD4+ T cells from PBMCs. Described subset: CD45RA+ positively selected. The V and J genes are TRBV10-3 and TRBJ1-1; tentatively, D is TRBD1 (5 bases). CDR3 coding DNA: TGTGCCATCAGTGAGTTTAAAAGGATACGGCAGGGTGGGAAAGCTTTCTTT. Amino acid sequence: CAISEFKRIRQGGKAFF.